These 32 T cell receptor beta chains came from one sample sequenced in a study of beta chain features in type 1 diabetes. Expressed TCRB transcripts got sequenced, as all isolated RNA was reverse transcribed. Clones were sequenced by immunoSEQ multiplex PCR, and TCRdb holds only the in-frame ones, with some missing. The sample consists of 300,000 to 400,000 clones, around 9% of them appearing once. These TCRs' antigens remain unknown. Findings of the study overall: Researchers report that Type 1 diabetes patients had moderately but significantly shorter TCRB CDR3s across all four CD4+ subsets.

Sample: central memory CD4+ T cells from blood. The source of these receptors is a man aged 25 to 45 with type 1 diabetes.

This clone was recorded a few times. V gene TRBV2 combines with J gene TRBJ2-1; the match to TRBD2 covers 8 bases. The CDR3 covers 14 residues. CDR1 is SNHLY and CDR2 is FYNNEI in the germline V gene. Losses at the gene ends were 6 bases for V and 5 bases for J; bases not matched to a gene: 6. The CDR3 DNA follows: TGTGCCAGCAGGAGCGGGCGGGGGGACAATGAGCAGTTCTTC. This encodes CASRSGRGDNEQFF.

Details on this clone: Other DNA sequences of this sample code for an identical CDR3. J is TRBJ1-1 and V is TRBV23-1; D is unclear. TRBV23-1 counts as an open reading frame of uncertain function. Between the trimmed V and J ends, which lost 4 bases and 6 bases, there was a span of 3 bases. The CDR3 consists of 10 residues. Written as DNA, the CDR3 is TGCGCCAGCAGTCCCTCTGAAGCTTTCTTT. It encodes CASSPSEAFF.

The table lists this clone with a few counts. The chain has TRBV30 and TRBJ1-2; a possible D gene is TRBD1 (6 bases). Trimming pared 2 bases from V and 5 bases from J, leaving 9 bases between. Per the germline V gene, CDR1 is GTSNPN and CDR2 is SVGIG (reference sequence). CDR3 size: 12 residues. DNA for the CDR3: TGTGCCTGGAGTAGGACAGATTATGGCTACACCTTC. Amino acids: CAWSRTDYGYTF.

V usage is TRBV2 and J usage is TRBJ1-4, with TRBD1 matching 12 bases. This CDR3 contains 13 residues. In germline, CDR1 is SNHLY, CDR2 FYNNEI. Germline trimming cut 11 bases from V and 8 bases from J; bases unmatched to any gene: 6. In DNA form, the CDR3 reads TGTGCCGGGCAGGGACAGGGGGCGGAAAAACTGTTTTTT. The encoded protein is CAGQGQGAEKLFF. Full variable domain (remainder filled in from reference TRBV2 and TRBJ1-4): EPEVTQTPSHQVTQMGQEVILRCVPISNHLYFYWYRQILGQKVEFLVSFYNNEISEKSEIFDDQFSVERPDGSNFTLKIRSTKLEDSAMYFCAGQGQGAEKLFFGSGTQLSVL.

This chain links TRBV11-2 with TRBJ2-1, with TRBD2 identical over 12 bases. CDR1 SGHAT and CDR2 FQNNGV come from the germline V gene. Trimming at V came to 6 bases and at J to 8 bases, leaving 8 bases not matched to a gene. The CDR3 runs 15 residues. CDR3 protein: CASSEASGGAYEQFF. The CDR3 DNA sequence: TGTGCCAGCAGTGAGGCTAGCGGGGGGGCTTATGAGCAGTTCTTC.

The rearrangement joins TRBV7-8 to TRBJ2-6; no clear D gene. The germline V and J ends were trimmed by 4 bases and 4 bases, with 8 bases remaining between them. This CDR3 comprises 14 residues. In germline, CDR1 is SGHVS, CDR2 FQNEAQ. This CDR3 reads CASSSNDGANVLTF. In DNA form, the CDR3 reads TGTGCCAGCAGCTCTAACGACGGGGCCAACGTCCTGACTTTC. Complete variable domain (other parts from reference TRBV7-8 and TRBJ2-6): GAGVSQSPRYKVAKRGQDVALRCDPISGHVSLFWYQQALGQGPEFLTYFQNEAQLDKSGLPSDRFFAERPEGSVSTLKIQRTQQEDSAVYLCASSSNDGANVLTFGAGSRLTVL.

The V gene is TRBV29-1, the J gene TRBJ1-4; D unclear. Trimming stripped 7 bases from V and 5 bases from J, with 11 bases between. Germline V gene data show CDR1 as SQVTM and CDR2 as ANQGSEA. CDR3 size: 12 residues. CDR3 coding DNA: TGCAGCGGTAAGGGCGGGAATGAAAAACTGTTTTTT. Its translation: CSGKGGNEKLFF.

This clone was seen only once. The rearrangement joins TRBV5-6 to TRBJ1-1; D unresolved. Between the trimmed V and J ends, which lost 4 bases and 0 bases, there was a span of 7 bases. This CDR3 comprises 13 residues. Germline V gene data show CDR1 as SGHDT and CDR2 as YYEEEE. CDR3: CASSTSMNTEAFF. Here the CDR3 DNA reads TGTGCCAGCAGCACTTCTATGAACACTGAAGCTTTCTTT.

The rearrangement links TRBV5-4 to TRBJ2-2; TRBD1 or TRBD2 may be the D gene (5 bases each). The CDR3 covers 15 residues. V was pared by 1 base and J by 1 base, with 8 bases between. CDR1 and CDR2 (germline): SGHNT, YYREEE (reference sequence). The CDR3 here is CASSLFGGNTGELFF. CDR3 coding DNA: TGTGCCAGCAGCTTGTTTGGGGGGAACACCGGGGAGCTGTTTTTT.

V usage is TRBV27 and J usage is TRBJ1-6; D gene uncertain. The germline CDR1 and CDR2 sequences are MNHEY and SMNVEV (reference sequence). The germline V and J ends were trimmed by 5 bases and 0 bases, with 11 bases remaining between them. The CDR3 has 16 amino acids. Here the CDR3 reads CASSTVGSSYNSPLHF. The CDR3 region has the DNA TGTGCCAGCAGTACGGTGGGGAGCTCCTATAATTCACCCCTCCACTTT.

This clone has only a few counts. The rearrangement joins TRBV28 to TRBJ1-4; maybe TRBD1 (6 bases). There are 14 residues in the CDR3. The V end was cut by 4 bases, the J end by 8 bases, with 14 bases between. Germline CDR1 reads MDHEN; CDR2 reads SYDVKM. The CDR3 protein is CASSSYRDTEKLFF. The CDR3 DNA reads TGTGCCAGCAGTTCATATCGGGACACAGAAAAACTGTTTTTT.

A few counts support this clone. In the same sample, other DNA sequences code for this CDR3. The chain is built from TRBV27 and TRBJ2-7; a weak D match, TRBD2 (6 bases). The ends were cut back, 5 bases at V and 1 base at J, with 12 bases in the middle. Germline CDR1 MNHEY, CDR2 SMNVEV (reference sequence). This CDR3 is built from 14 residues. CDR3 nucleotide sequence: TGTGCCAGCAGTCTTAGCGGCAGTTCCTACGAGCAGTACTTC. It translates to CASSLSGSSYEQYF.

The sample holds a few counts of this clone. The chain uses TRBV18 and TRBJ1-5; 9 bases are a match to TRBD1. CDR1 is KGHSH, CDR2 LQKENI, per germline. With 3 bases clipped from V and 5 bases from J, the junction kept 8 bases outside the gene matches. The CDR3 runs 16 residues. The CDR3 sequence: CASSPGGTGLDQPQHF. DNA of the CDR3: TGTGCCAGCTCACCGGGTGGGACAGGGCTAGATCAGCCCCAGCATTTT.

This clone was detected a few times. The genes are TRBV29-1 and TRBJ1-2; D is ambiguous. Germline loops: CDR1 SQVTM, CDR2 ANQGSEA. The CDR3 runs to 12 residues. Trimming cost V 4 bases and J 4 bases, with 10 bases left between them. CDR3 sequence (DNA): TGCAGCGTTGGAGGGCAAGGCTATGGCTACACCTTC. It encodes CSVGGQGYGYTF.

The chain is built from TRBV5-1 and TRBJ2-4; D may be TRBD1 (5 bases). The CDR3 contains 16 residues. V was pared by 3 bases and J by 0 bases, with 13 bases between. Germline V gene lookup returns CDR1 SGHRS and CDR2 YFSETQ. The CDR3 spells CASSSTKGVAKNIQYF. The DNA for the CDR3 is TGCGCCAGCAGCTCCACTAAAGGGGTAGCCAAAAACATTCAGTACTTC.

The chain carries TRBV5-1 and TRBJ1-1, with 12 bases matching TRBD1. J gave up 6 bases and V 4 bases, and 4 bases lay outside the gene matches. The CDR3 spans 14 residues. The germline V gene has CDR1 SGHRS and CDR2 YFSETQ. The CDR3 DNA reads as TGCGCCAGCAGCGGGACAGGGGGCGCGCCTGAAGCTTTCTTT. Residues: CASSGTGGAPEAFF.

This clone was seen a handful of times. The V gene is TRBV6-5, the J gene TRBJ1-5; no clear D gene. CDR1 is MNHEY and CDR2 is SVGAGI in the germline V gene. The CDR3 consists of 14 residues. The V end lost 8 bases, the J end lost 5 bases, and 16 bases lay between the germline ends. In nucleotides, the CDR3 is TGTGCCAGCCACGGGAGGGATCCTGATCAGCCCCAGCATTTT. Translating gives CASHGRDPDQPQHF.

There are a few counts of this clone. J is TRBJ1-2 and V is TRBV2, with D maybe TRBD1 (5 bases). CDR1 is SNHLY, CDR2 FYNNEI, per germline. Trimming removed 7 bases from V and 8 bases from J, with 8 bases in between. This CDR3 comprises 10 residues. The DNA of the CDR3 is TGTGCCAGCAAAAGGGACGGCTACACCTTC. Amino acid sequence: CASKRDGYTF. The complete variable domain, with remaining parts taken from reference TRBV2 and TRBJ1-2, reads EPEVTQTPSHQVTQMGQEVILRCVPISNHLYFYWYRQILGQKVEFLVSFYNNEISEKSEIFDDQFSVERPDGSNFTLKIRSTKLEDSAMYFCASKRDGYTFGSGTRLTVV.

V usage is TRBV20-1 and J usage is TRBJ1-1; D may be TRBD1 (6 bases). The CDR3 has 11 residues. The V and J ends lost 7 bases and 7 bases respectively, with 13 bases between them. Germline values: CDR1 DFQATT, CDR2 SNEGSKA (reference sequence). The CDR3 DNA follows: TGCAGTGGATCTCGCAGGGGTGAAGCTTTCTTT. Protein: CSGSRRGEAFF.

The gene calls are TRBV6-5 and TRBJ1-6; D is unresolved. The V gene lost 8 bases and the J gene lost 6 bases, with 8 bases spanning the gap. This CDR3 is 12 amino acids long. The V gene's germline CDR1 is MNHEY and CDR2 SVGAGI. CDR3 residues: CASQALNSPLHF. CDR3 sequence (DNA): TGTGCCAGCCAAGCCCTTAATTCACCCCTCCACTTT.

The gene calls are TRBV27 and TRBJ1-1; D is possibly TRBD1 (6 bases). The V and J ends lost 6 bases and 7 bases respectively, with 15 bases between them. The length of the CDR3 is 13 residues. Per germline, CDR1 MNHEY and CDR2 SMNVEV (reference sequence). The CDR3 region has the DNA TGTGCCAGCAGCCCCGGACAGCTCGTTGAAGCTTTCTTT. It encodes CASSPGQLVEAFF.

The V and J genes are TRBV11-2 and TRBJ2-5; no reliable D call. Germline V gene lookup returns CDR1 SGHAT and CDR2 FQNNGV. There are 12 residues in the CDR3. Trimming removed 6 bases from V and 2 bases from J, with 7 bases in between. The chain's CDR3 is CASRDSQETQYF. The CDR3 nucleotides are TGTGCCAGCAGAGATTCTCAAGAGACCCAGTACTTC.

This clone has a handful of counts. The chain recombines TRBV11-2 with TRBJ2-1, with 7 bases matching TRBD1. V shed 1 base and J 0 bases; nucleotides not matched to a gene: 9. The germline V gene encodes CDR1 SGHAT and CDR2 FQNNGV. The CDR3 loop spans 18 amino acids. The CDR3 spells CASSLGQGLGSSYNEQFF. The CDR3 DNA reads TGTGCCAGCAGCTTAGGACAGGGTTTAGGGAGCTCCTACAATGAGCAGTTCTTC. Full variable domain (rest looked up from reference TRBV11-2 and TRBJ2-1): EAGVAQSPRYKIIEKRQSVAFWCNPISGHATLYWYQQILGQGPKLLIQFQNNGVVDDSQLPKDRFSAERLKGVDSTLKIQPAKLEDSAVYLCASSLGQGLGSSYNEQFFGPGTRLTVL.

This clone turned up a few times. CDR3 sequence (DNA): TGTGCCAGCAGCCCGGACGGTAACTATGGCTACACCTTC. It translates to CASSPDGNYGYTF. The chain combines TRBV5-4 with TRBJ1-2; D ambiguous. The CDR3 is 13 amino acids. Germline V gene data show CDR1 as SGHNT and CDR2 as YYREEE (reference sequence). Trimming cost V 4 bases and J 1 base, with 8 bases left between them.

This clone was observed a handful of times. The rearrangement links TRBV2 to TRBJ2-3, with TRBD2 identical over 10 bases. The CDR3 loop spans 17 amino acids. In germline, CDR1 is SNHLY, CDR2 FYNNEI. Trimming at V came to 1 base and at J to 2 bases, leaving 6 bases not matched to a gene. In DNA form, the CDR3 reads TGTGCCAGCAGTGAAGGGCTAGCGGGGGTTTACACAGATACGCAGTATTTT. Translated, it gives CASSEGLAGVYTDTQYF.

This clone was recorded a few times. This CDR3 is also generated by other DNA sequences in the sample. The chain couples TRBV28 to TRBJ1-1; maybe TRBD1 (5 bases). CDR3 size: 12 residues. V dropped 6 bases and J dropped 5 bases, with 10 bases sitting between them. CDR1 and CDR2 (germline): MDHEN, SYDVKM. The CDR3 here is CASSDQGTEAFF. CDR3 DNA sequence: TGTGCCAGCAGCGATCAGGGAACTGAAGCTTTCTTT.

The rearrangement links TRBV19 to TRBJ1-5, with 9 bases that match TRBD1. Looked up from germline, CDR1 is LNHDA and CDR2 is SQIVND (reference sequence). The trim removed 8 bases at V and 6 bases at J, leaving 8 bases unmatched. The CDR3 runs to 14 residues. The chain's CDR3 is CASAHRGLGQPQHF. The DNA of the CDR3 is TGTGCCAGTGCTCACAGGGGGCTGGGTCAGCCCCAGCATTTT.

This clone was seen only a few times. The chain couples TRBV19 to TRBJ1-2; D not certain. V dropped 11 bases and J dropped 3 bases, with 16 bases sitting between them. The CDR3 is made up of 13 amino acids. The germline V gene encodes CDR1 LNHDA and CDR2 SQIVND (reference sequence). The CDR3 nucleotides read TGTGCCCATTCGGGATGGGAGGACTATGGCTACACCTTC. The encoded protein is CAHSGWEDYGYTF.

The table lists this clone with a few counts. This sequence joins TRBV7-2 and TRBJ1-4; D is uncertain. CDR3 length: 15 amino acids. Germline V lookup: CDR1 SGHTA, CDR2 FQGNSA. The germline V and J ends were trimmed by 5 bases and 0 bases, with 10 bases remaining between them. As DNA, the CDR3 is TGTGCCAGCAGCCCCCGGGCGACAACTAATGAAAAACTGTTTTTT. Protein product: CASSPRATTNEKLFF.

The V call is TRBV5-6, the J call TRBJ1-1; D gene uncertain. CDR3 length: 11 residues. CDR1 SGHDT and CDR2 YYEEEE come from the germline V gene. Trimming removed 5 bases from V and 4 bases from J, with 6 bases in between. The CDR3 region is CASSRTTEAFF. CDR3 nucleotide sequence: TGTGCCAGCAGTCGAACCACTGAAGCTTTCTTT.

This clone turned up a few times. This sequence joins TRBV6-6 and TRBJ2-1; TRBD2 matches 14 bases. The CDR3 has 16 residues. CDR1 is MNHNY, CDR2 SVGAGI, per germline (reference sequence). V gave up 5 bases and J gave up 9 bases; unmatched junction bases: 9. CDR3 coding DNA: TGTGCCAGCAGTACGCGACTAGCGGGGGGGCACGGTGAGCAGTTCTTC. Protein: CASSTRLAGGHGEQFF.

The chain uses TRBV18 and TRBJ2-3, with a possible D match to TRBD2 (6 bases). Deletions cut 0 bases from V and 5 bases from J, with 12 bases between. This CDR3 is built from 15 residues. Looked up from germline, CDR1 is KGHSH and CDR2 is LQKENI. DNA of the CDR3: TGTGCCAGCTCACCACCGGTGGCTAGCGAAGATACGCAGTATTTT. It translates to CASSPPVASEDTQYF.